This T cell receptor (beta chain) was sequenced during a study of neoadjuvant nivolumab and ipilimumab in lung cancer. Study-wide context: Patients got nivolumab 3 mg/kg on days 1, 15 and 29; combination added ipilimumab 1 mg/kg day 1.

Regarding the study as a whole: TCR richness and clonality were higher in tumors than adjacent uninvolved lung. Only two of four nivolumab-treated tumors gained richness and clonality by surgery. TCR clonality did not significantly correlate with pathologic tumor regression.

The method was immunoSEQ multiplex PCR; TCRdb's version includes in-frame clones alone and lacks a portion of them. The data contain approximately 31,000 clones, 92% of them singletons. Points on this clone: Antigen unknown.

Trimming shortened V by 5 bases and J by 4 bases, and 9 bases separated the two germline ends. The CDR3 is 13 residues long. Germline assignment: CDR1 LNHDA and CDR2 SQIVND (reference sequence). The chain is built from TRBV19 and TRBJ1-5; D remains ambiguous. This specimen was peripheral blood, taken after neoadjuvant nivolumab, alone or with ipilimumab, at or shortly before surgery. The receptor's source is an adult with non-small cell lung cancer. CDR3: CASSARPNQPQHF. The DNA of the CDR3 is TGTGCCAGTAGTGCCAGACCGAATCAGCCCCAGCATTTT.